The sequence of this TCR beta chain was determined in a study of CD8 T cells in Susac syndrome. Random hexamers were used to reverse transcribe the RNA input (about 0.45 to 1 ug). An immunoSEQ multiplex PCR generated amplified TCR beta CDR3 products spanning 54 Vbeta and 13 Jbeta. TCRdb redid the calling of the immunoSEQ multiplex PCR reads with MiXCR, one entry per CDR3 protein. This sample has roughly 190,000 distinct CDR3 sequences; less than 95% occur once, and the top ten carry 0.085% to 0.12%. The CDR3 loop spans 16 amino acids. Germline V lookup: CDR1 SGDLS, CDR2 YYNGEE. Trimming stripped 0 bases from V and 7 bases from J, with 19 bases between. As regards this clonotype: As yet, its antigen is unknown.

Study-level results: As the study acknowledged, the number of individuals in its TCR sequencing and HLA analysis was relatively small.

Controls comprised healthy donors matched for age and sex. The CD8+ and CD4+ T cells were negatively isolated, with the TEMRA cells enriched by FACS. The sequence came from a human donor in good health. Sequences were obtained from CD4+ T cells from PBMCs. The gene calls are TRBV9 and TRBJ2-5; D gene uncertain. The CDR3: CASSVAGSGSLTTQYF. CDR3 coding DNA: TGTGCCAGCAGCGTAGCTGGGTCTGGATCGTTAACGACCCAGTACTTC.